This entry is about one T cell receptor beta chain. Antigen specificity is unknown. The data derive from a study of OX40 agonist ivuxolimab in advanced cancers. Looking at the study overall: Antecedent anti-PD-1, anti-PD-L1 or anti-CTLA-4 therapy was permissible, with roughly 40% having received some.

The CDR3 loop spans 16 amino acids. V dropped 4 bases and J dropped 4 bases, with 19 bases sitting between them. The germline V gene has CDR1 LGHNT and CDR2 FRNRAP. Overall study findings and caveats: At 0.1-3.0 mg/kg, partial responders had clonal expansion among the lowest observed. Average numbers of expanded clones were greater in CD8+ T cells than in CD4+.

This table comes from immunoSEQ multiplex PCR, and its TCRdb copy is limited to in-frame clones, with some not included. In the table there are some 130,000 clones, 85% to 95% of which are singletons. This sequence originates from an adult with an advanced solid tumor such as melanoma, head and neck, liver or kidney cancer. The sample consisted of CD4+ or CD8+ T cells sorted from blood, taken in a trial of the OX40 agonist ivuxolimab. The chain carries TRBV12-5 and TRBJ1-1; TRBD1 might be the D (5 bases). CDR3 DNA sequence: TGTGCTAGTGGTTCGGGACCAAGGGGCAGTATCACTGAAGCTTTCTTT. This codes for CASGSGPRGSITEAFF.